The TCR beta chain under discussion was sequenced for a study of blood T cell repertoires in COVID-19. After removal of 0 bases from V and 1 base from J, the junction contained 4 bases not matched to a gene. The germline V gene has CDR1 SNHLY and CDR2 FYNNEI. The CDR3 spans 16 residues. Sequenced by immunoSEQ multiplex PCR; TCRdb stores in-frame clones only, minus some. The table lists 25,000 to 35,000 clones, 65% to 90% of them singletons, with approximately 12% in the top ten. The sequence derives from a human donor in a cohort sampled during active COVID-19. The sequencing sample was made of peripheral blood. V and J are TRBV2 and TRBJ2-3; TRBD2 matches at 7 bases. The CDR3 loop is CASSEAGGLGTDTQYF. For the CDR3, the DNA is TGTGCCAGCAGTGAAGCGGGAGGGCTGGGCACAGATACGCAGTATTTT.